This T cell receptor (beta chain) emerged from a study of T cells in Graves' hyperthyroidism and ophthalmopathy. What was amplified from RNA transcripts were TCR beta CDR3 regions. HTBI primers drove first-round RT-PCR of the TCR CDR3. TCRdb passed the multiplex PCR reads through MiXCR, listing each CDR3 protein once. The repertoire has 600,000 to 650,000 distinct CDR3 sequences, roughly 20% of them found once; the top ten carry around a third. The V end lost 5 bases, the J end lost 0 bases, and 14 bases lay between the germline ends. The germline gives CDR1 KGHSH, CDR2 LQKENI. This CDR3 is built from 15 residues.

J is TRBJ2-7 and V is TRBV18; D is ambiguous. The TCR originated in a man aged 30-40 years with Graves' ophthalmopathy. The sequencing sample was made of blood. The CDR3 loop reads CASSSSRRSSYEQYF. As DNA, the CDR3 is TGTGCCAGCTCATCTTCTAGACGGAGCTCCTACGAGCAGTACTTC.